One TCR beta chain is described in this entry. The CDR3 length is 15 residues. The germline gives CDR1 MNHEY, CDR2 SMNVEV (reference sequence). J was trimmed by 3 bases and V by 5 bases; bases with no gene match: 6. The data belong to a study of control samples from healthy donors and cancer patients. The method was immunoSEQ multiplex PCR; TCRdb's version includes in-frame clones alone and lacks a portion of them. The table includes roughly 200,000 clones, 85% to 95% detected once. This rearrangement joins TRBV27 to TRBJ2-7; 11 bases map to TRBD1. The sequenced sample was blood. The clonotype comes from a man aged 50-60 years in good health. The CDR3 protein is CASSRTGTGGYEQYF. CDR3 nucleotide sequence: TGTGCCAGCAGTCGGACGGGGACAGGGGGCTACGAGCAGTACTTC.